This entry concerns a single TCR beta chain. Original data processing: How many nucleated cells were present was estimated from reference gene primer amplification. Assay: immunoSEQ multiplex PCR; the TCRdb copy retains only in-frame clones and omits some. V and J calls and clone size are given by that table; D and trimming were obtained from the DNA. The sample carries roughly 59,000 clones, 70% to 85% recorded once. This record belongs to a study of blood T cell repertoires in COVID-19. Sequencing used peripheral blood. This TCR derives from a man older than 75 with acute or convalescent COVID-19.

The CDR3 region is CASSPRWGQGRMNTEAFF. In DNA form, the CDR3 reads TGCGCCAGCAGCCCTAGATGGGGACAGGGAAGGATGAACACTGAAGCTTTCTTT. This sequence joins TRBV5-1 and TRBJ1-1, with 9 bases identical to TRBD1. CDR3 length: 18 residues. Germline CDR1 is SGHRS and CDR2 is YFSETQ. The junction had 13 bases not matched to a gene; V was cut back by 4 bases and J by 0 bases.